These T cell receptor beta chains were read from a single sample in a study of T cells after yellow fever vaccination. In TCRdb, the 5' RACE reads were re-called with MiXCR into one record per CDR3 protein. The sample lists about 150,000 distinct CDR3 sequences, more than 6.5% occurring once. Sequencing used CD4+ T cells sorted from PBMCs, obtained 10 days after the yellow fever booster vaccination. These receptors were obtained from a man aged 25-40 years who received the YFV17D yellow fever vaccine. Both conserved end residues are part of each CDR3.

16,TRBJ2-5,TRBV12-3/TRBV12-4,CASSPRSGRLQETQYF
16,TRBJ2-2,TRBV5-1,CASSLSGQGGTGELFF
13,TRBJ1-1,TRBV5-1,CASSRQLGTEAFF
15,TRBJ2-1,TRBV12-3/TRBV12-4,CASSPRTSGSDEQFF
14,TRBJ2-4,TRBV25-1,CASSDRTRGDIQYF
13,TRBJ1-5,TRBV21-1,CASSREGRAIGNF
15,TRBJ2-3,TRBV12-3/TRBV12-4,CASRSTSGRTDTQYF
14,TRBJ2-1,TRBV9,CASSADRRYNEQFF
14,TRBJ2-7,TRBV28,CASSLPPGSYEQYF
16,TRBJ2-4,TRBV6-1,CASSARYRETKNIQYF
12,TRBJ1-2,TRBV27,CASIRHLFGYTF
15,TRBJ2-5,TRBV4-3,CASSQEWDRRGTQYF
14,TRBJ2-2,TRBV7-2,CASSSEGYTGELFF
13,TRBJ1-5,TRBV20-1,CSAWTGPDQPQHF
17,TRBJ2-6,TRBV11-2,CASSPMTTYSGANVLTF
14,TRBJ1-2,TRBV20-1,CSAGGWDRGNGYTF
15,TRBJ1-4,TRBV20-1,CSANPRTGGNEKLFF
13,TRBJ2-3,TRBV6-1,CASSRTGTDTQYF
13,TRBJ2-3,TRBV20-1,CSAPSGRTDTQYF
14,TRBJ1-6,TRBV27,CASSFLQGNSPLHF
16,TRBJ2-5,TRBV18,CASSPTVSGSRETQYF
15,TRBJ2-4,TRBV6-1,CASSAAGTTVNIQYF
12,TRBJ2-7,TRBV3-1,CASSQKNYEQYF
15,TRBJ2-1,TRBV11-2,CASSFSAYSYNEQFF